This T cell receptor beta chain was identified during a study of metastatic and nonmetastatic thyroid tumors. At the level of the study: Samples came from malignant and benign thyroid patients, and repertoires were compared across blood and tumor or nodule tissue.

The entire patient cohort was treatment-naive prior to thyroid surgery. TCRdb re-clonotyped the PCR reads through MiXCR. The sample shows about 82,000 clones, 12% of them seen only once. In this sample, this clone is medium-sized. The sequence came from a female donor with papillary thyroid cancer or a benign thyroid nodule (not recorded which). Some clones in this sample may be carry-over from other donors' samples. Material for sequencing was tumor tissue.

DNA of the CDR3: TGTGCCAGCAGTTTGGAGGTCGCGACTGAAGCTTTCTTT. Translated, it gives CASSLEVATEAFF. This chain joins TRBV12-3 or TRBV12-4 and TRBJ1-1; D unresolved. The CDR3 sequence is 13 residues long. Trimming left V 3 bases short and J 5 bases short, with 10 bases between.